The 21 T cell receptor beta chains given below trace back to one sample, sequenced in a study of T cell repertoires in cytomegalovirus infection (dated by TCRdb to between 2019 and 2020). The sequencer was an Illumina HiSeq 1500. Starting from the raw public reads, TCRdb applied fastp trimming at Q25, assembled clones with MiXCR and retained in-frame beta chains. Rows are combined by CDR3 protein, so each entry shows the most common genes and DNA. The sample records some 390,000 distinct CDR3 sequences, less than 20% of which are singletons. Around 9.3% of the sample goes to the ten largest clones. Specimen: PBMCs. The source of these receptors is a human donor in good health (CMV status not recorded). Some clones in this sample may be carry-over from other donors' samples.

This clonotype was counted a few times. J is TRBJ2-5 and V is TRBV15; no clear D gene. This CDR3 has 14 amino acids. Germline lookup yields CDR1 LNHNV and CDR2 YYDKDF (reference sequence). V was pared by 2 bases and J by 2 bases, with 9 bases between. The CDR3 region is CATSRWQLQETQYF. The CDR3 DNA sequence: TGTGCCACCAGCAGATGGCAGCTACAAGAGACCCAGTACTTC.

The V call is TRBV18, the J call TRBJ2-5, with D perhaps matching TRBD2 (5 bases). V lost 1 base to trimming and J lost 1 base, with 10 bases between them. Germline lookup yields CDR1 KGHSH and CDR2 LQKENI. The CDR3 has 15 amino acids. The CDR3 spells CASSPLTGSQETQYF. The CDR3 DNA follows: TGTGCCAGCTCACCACTGACGGGAAGCCAAGAGACCCAGTACTTC. Full variable domain (missing parts from reference TRBV18 and TRBJ2-5): NAGVMQNPRHLVRRRGQEARLRCSPMKGHSHVYWYRQLPEEGLKFMVYLQKENIIDESGMPKERFSAEFPKEGPSILRIQQVVRGDSAAYFCASSPLTGSQETQYFGPGTRLLVL.

This clonotype occurred many times. This sequence joins TRBV7-2 and TRBJ2-2; unclear D gene. This CDR3 has 9 amino acids. V was cut by 5 bases and J by 13 bases, with 5 bases left in between. Germline CDR1 SGHTA, CDR2 FQGNSA. Here the CDR3 DNA reads TGTGCCAGCAGCCCTGGGCTGTTTTTT. Translated: CASSPGLFF.

J is TRBJ1-3 and V is TRBV12-3 or TRBV12-4, with no clear D. CDR3 length: 13 amino acids. V lost 2 bases and J 8 bases, leaving 10 bases between the germline ends. The CDR3 DNA reads as TGTGCCAGCAGTTTAAATCTGCTCGACACCATATATTTT. Translating it yields CASSLNLLDTIYF.

The chain combines TRBV19 with TRBJ1-2, with 8 bases aligning to TRBD1. In germline, CDR1 is LNHDA, CDR2 SQIVND (reference sequence). The V and J ends lost 5 bases and 8 bases, in that order; junction bases with no gene match: 13. The CDR3 is 15 residues long. CDR3 loop: CASSPQGAPLLGYTF. The DNA for the CDR3 is TGTGCCAGTAGTCCCCAGGGGGCCCCCCTCCTCGGCTACACCTTC.

The V call is TRBV10-3, the J call TRBJ2-6; maybe TRBD2 (6 bases). The CDR3 has 16 residues. Per the germline V gene, CDR1 is ENHRY and CDR2 is SYGVKD. Trimming stripped 4 bases from V and 4 bases from J, with 14 bases between. CDR3 sequence (DNA): TGTGCCATCAGTGGATTCGACGGGAGAGGGGCCAACGTCCTGACTTTC. This translates into CAISGFDGRGANVLTF.

This clonotype was detected ten times or more. The chain joins TRBV6-1 to TRBJ2-3; tentatively, D is TRBD2 (6 bases). This CDR3 is 17 amino acids long. Germline loops: CDR1 MNHNS, CDR2 SASEGT. V lost 3 bases to trimming and J lost 1 base, with 17 bases between them. The CDR3: CASSDSLGSGGTDTQYF. CDR3 nucleotide sequence: TGTGCCAGCAGTGATTCCTTGGGTAGCGGTGGCACAGATACGCAGTATTTT.

The rearrangement joins TRBV20-1 to TRBJ2-1, with TRBD2 identical over 12 bases. CDR1 and CDR2 (germline): DFQATT, SNEGSKA (reference sequence). V gave up 6 bases and J gave up 5 bases; unmatched junction bases: 8. The CDR3 sequence is 15 residues long. CDR3 region: CSAIRTSGAHNEQFF. The CDR3 DNA is TGCAGTGCGATTCGGACTAGCGGGGCCCACAATGAGCAGTTCTTC.

The chain uses TRBV12-3 or TRBV12-4 and TRBJ2-3; D is perhaps TRBD2 (5 bases). The length of the CDR3 is 11 residues. Trimming removed 5 bases from V and 8 bases from J, with 8 bases in between. CDR3 protein: CASSIEGTQYF. The CDR3, as DNA: TGTGCCAGCAGTATAGAGGGTACGCAGTATTTT.

The table lists this clonotype with many counts. The chain has TRBV7-9 and TRBJ1-1; a possible D gene is TRBD1 (5 bases). The V gene's germline CDR1 is SEHNR and CDR2 FQNEAQ (reference sequence). The CDR3 contains 13 residues. V lost 4 bases to trimming and J lost 11 bases, with 17 bases between them. The CDR3 protein is CASSSTDRIGAFF. The CDR3 DNA is TGTGCCAGCAGCTCCACAGACAGAATTGGTGCTTTCTTT.

This chain connects TRBV5-4 to TRBJ2-7; D remains unclear. The CDR3 length is 15 residues. Trimming left V 3 bases short and J 6 bases short, with 19 bases between. CDR1 and CDR2 from the germline V gene are SGHNT and YYREEE (reference sequence). The CDR3 loop reads CASSSESTYSGEQYF. DNA for the CDR3: TGTGCCAGCAGCTCGGAGTCGACATACTCTGGCGAGCAGTACTTC.

The V gene is TRBV6-8, the J gene TRBJ1-1; no definite D call. The CDR3 has 14 residues. From germline, CDR1 is MNHGY and CDR2 SAAAGT. The V and J ends lost 5 bases and 1 base respectively, with 11 bases between them. The CDR3 DNA reads as TGTGCCAGCAGTATGGACGGTCCGAACACTGAAGCTTTCTTT. Its translation: CASSMDGPNTEAFF.

This clonotype was detected many times. This chain's CDR3 is CAISDKPDYGYTF. CDR3 coding DNA: TGTGCCATCAGTGACAAGCCGGACTATGGCTACACCTTC. The gene calls are TRBV10-3 and TRBJ1-2; D gene unclear. Germline CDR1 and CDR2: ENHRY and SYGVKD. This CDR3 spans 13 amino acids. Trimming pared 3 bases from V and 3 bases from J, leaving 8 bases between.

The genes are TRBV6-2 or TRBV6-3 and TRBJ2-7; D not resolved. In germline, CDR1 is MNHEY, CDR2 SVGEGT. Between the trimmed V and J ends, which lost 2 bases and 3 bases, there was a span of 8 bases. This CDR3 is built from 13 residues. DNA for the CDR3: TGTGCCAGCAGTTACGCAGAAGACTACGAGCAGTACTTC. This encodes CASSYAEDYEQYF.

The chain uses TRBV12-3 or TRBV12-4 and TRBJ2-5; 11 bases line up with TRBD2. The CDR3 extends over 15 amino acids. Trimming cost V 2 bases and J 5 bases; bases outside gene matches: 4. The CDR3 nucleotides are TGTGCCAGCAGTTTACGTAGCGGGAGGGTGGAGACCCAGTACTTC. Its translation is CASSLRSGRVETQYF.

This clonotype turned up a few times. The chain links TRBV2 to TRBJ2-1; D may match TRBD1 or TRBD2 (6 bases each). Germline lookup yields CDR1 SNHLY and CDR2 FYNNEI. With 10 bases removed from V and 6 bases from J, the gap between germline ends came to 16 bases. This CDR3 is built from 13 residues. The CDR3 loop reads CATRTEGGNEQFF. In nucleotides, the CDR3 is TGTGCCACCCGGACGGAGGGGGGCAATGAGCAGTTCTTC.

This clonotype has more than one count but fewer than ten. This chain connects TRBV4-1 to TRBJ2-5; 11 bases fit TRBD2. V dropped 3 bases and J dropped 5; count of bases not matched to a gene: 8. Looked up from germline, CDR1 is MGHRA and CDR2 is YSYEKL. This CDR3 contains 16 residues. The CDR3 loop reads CASSHLAGGNEETQYF. Here the CDR3 DNA reads TGCGCCAGCAGCCATTTAGCGGGGGGGAACGAGGAGACCCAGTACTTC.

The V call is TRBV11-2, the J call TRBJ2-1; D remains unclear. Between the trimmed V and J ends, which lost 2 bases and 8 bases, there was a span of 7 bases. Germline lookup yields CDR1 SGHAT and CDR2 FQNNGV. This CDR3 spans 12 amino acids. The CDR3 loop reads CASSLSSDEQFF. The CDR3 bases are TGTGCCAGCAGCTTATCCTCGGATGAGCAGTTCTTC.

V is TRBV7-2 and J is TRBJ2-2; tentatively, D is TRBD2 (7 bases). The V gene's germline CDR1 is SGHTA and CDR2 FQGNSA. V was cut by 5 bases and J by 13 bases, with 17 bases left in between. The CDR3 extends over 13 amino acids. The CDR3 is CASSPRRGGGLFF. As DNA, the CDR3 is TGTGCCAGCAGCCCTCGTAGGGGGGGCGGGCTGTTTTTT.

This clonotype was detected many times. The chain recombines TRBV7-2 with TRBJ1-6; 9 bases align to TRBD1. V was pared by 4 bases and J by 8 bases, with 6 bases of the junction left unmatched. Per germline, CDR1 SGHTA and CDR2 FQGNSA. The CDR3 totals 15 residues. CDR3 DNA: TGTGCCAGCAGCTCCCGGGACAGGGATTATTCACCCCTCCACTTT. It specifies CASSSRDRDYSPLHF.

The rearrangement links TRBV4-2 to TRBJ1-4, with D unclear. The CDR3 is 14 amino acids. V was clipped by 0 bases and J by 8 bases, with 10 bases between them. Germline V gene lookup returns CDR1 LGHNA and CDR2 YNFKEQ. In DNA form, the CDR3 reads TGTGCCAGCAGCCAAGAGGACTCGGGGGAAAAACTGTTTTTT. As protein: CASSQEDSGEKLFF.